This record concerns one T cell receptor (beta chain) sequence. The antigen is unknown. The record originates from a study of shared clonotypes between healthy human individuals. Whole-study results and caveats: Incomplete sequencing of sorted subsets was indicated by rarefaction despite large depth.

This CDR3 comprises 17 residues. Between the trimmed V and J ends, which lost 2 bases and 8 bases, there was a span of 24 bases. The germline V gene encodes CDR1 PRHDT and CDR2 FYEKMQ (reference sequence). Method: immunoSEQ multiplex PCR; TCRdb's copy keeps in-frame clones and lacks some. The sample has approximately 1.1 million clones; about 80% are singletons. The chain couples TRBV13 to TRBJ1-2, with a possible D match to TRBD1 (5 bases). The source is a man aged 18 to 29 in good health. Some clones in this sample may be carry-over from other donors' samples. Sequenced sample: memory CD4+ T cells from PBMCs. Subset here: CD45RA-negative fraction. In DNA form, the CDR3 reads TGTGCCAGCAGCTTACTGCAGGACGGCGGAGGGCCAGGGGGCTACACCTTC. Translation gives CASSLLQDGGGPGGYTF.